This T cell receptor (beta chain) was obtained from a study of graft-versus-host responses after intestinal transplantation. Study details: Recipients were given multivisceral, liver-intestinal, or isolated intestinal transplants. Study-level points and caveats: Early HvG declines after transplant were associated with peak circulating GvH clone levels. Recipient marrow contained GvH clones, some of which appeared first in ileum or blood.

Irradiated, violet-dye-labeled stimulator cells, 200,000 in number, were plated with 200,000 CFSE-labeled responder cells. From germline, CDR1 is SGHNT and CDR2 YENEEA. Trimming left V 3 bases short and J 3 bases short, with 14 bases between. The CDR3 consists of 15 residues. Profiling relied on immunoSEQ multiplex PCR, and the TCRdb table lists in-frame clones only, not all of them. The sample holds some 7,400 clones, about 33% seen once. The chain carries TRBV11-3 and TRBJ1-2, with D possibly matching TRBD1 (6 bases). The sequences come from alloreactive CD8+ T cells from a mixed lymphocyte reaction culture, collected before transplantation. As to subset: CFSE-low proliferating T cells sorted from roughly six-day pre-transplant mixed lymphocyte reaction (GvH or HvG direction). This TCR came from a human patient who was an organ donor for intestinal transplantation. CDR3: CASSFTGQPDYGYTF. The CDR3 bases are TGTGCCAGCAGCTTTACCGGACAGCCTGACTATGGCTACACCTTC.